One sample yielded the 26 T cell receptor beta chains listed below, sequenced in a study of regulatory T cells in long-lasting Graves disease. Time point in this sample: persistent/refractory GD, antithyroid drugs over 5 years with positive TRAb. Generation of the TCR library employed RNA extracted from PBMCs. Libraries of TCR beta came from iRepertoire HTBI primers plus Arm-PCR of CDR3 regions. TCRdb re-called the multiplex PCR reads through MiXCR, storing one row per CDR3 protein. The sample gives about 340,000 distinct CDR3 sequences, around 20% of which show up once; 25% to 35% is in the top ten. Sequenced material: peripheral blood mononuclear cells (PBMCs), taken when the disease was refractory, from a patient treated with antithyroid drugs. These receptor sequences come from a female donor with Graves disease.

This clonotype was seen ten or more times. The V call is TRBV6-5, the J call TRBJ2-5; 10 nucleotides match TRBD2. This CDR3 has 16 residues. Losses at the gene ends were 0 bases for V and 1 base for J; bases not matched to a gene: 2. Germline lookup yields CDR1 MNHEY and CDR2 SVGAGI. The CDR3 sequence is CASSYSGLASQETQYF. The CDR3 DNA sequence: TGTGCCAGCAGTTACTCGGGACTAGCGTCCCAAGAGACCCAGTACTTC.

The genes are TRBV3-1 and TRBJ2-5; weak D call: TRBD2 (6 bases). CDR1 and CDR2 from the germline V gene are LGHDT and YNNKEL (reference sequence). Trimming stripped 0 bases from V and 9 bases from J, with 23 bases between. The CDR3 is made up of 17 amino acids. As DNA, the CDR3 is TGTGCCAGCAGCCAAGAACGAGTCCAGCGGCCGTGGGAGGCCCAGTACTTC. Translating gives CASSQERVQRPWEAQYF.

This clonotype was observed at least ten times. J is TRBJ1-5 and V is TRBV6-1; D gene unclear. The CDR3 runs to 13 residues. Trimming pared 10 bases from V and 4 bases from J, leaving 14 bases between. Germline-derived CDR1 and CDR2 are MNHNS and SASEGT. Written as DNA, the CDR3 is TGTGCCACCGGTAGGAATGTGAATCAGCCCCAGCATTTT. Residues: CATGRNVNQPQHF.

The table lists this clonotype with many counts. This chain joins TRBV2 and TRBJ1-6, with D perhaps matching TRBD1 (5 bases). V lost 6 bases and J lost 7, with 16 bases in between. From germline, CDR1 is SNHLY and CDR2 FYNNEI. This CDR3 is built from 15 residues. The CDR3 sequence is CASRAAGQGNSPLHF. The CDR3 DNA reads as TGTGCCAGCAGGGCCGCCGGGCAGGGCAATTCACCCCTCCACTTT. Combining the CDR3 with reference TRBV2 and TRBJ1-6 gives the whole variable domain EPEVTQTPSHQVTQMGQEVILRCVPISNHLYFYWYRQILGQKVEFLVSFYNNEISEKSEIFDDQFSVERPDGSNFTLKIRSTKLEDSAMYFCASRAAGQGNSPLHFGNGTRLTVT.

This clonotype was seen more than once but under ten times. The CDR3 bases are TGCAGCGTCGAGGAAGCATACGAGCAGTACTTC. As protein: CSVEEAYEQYF. This chain joins TRBV29-1 and TRBJ2-7, with D hard to call. V dropped 6 bases and J dropped 4 bases, with 10 bases sitting between them. This CDR3 is 11 amino acids long. Germline V gives CDR1 SQVTM, CDR2 ANQGSEA.

The genes are TRBV7-9 and TRBJ2-2, with D tentatively TRBD1 (6 bases). The CDR3 covers 19 residues. From germline, CDR1 is SEHNR and CDR2 FQNEAQ (reference sequence). V was clipped by 4 bases and J by 3 bases, with 24 bases between them. The CDR3 protein is CASSSSRGLPGAHTGELFF. In DNA, the CDR3 is TGTGCCAGCAGCTCCTCCCGAGGCCTGCCAGGGGCGCACACCGGGGAGCTGTTTTTT.

This clonotype was counted many times. V and J are TRBV20-1 and TRBJ1-5, with D possibly being TRBD1 (5 bases). The CDR3 has 16 residues. Germline-derived CDR1 and CDR2 are DFQATT and SNEGSKA (reference sequence). Deletions cut 3 bases from V and 1 base from J, with 16 bases between. The CDR3 bases are TGCAGTGCTAGGGTTTCGCCGGGACTCAGCAATCAGCCCCAGCATTTT. Translating gives CSARVSPGLSNQPQHF.

The V and J genes are TRBV19 and TRBJ1-1, with D tentatively TRBD1 (6 bases). Trimming left V 3 bases short and J 5 bases short, with 13 bases between. Germline values: CDR1 LNHDA, CDR2 SQIVND (reference sequence). The length of the CDR3 is 14 residues. This CDR3 is CASSMGSRGTEAFF. The CDR3 bases are TGTGCCAGTAGTATGGGGTCGAGGGGGACTGAAGCTTTCTTT.

This chain connects TRBV10-3 to TRBJ1-2, with D unresolved. CDR1 is ENHRY and CDR2 is SYGVKD in the germline V gene. This CDR3 region has 13 residues. Trimming cost V 1 base and J 4 bases, with 7 bases left between them. The CDR3 DNA follows: TGTGCCATCAGTGAGTGGGGAACCTATGGCTACACCTTC. Translating it yields CAISEWGTYGYTF.

The chain links TRBV6-5 to TRBJ2-6, with D possibly being TRBD2 (7 bases). The CDR3 sequence is 21 residues long. The V gene's germline CDR1 is MNHEY and CDR2 SVGAGI. The ends were cut back, 0 bases at V and 0 bases at J, with 21 bases in the middle. The CDR3 DNA is TGTGCCAGCAGTTACTCGTGGGCTGCGGGGGCCCCCCCCTCTGGGGCCAACGTCCTGACTTTC. Translating gives CASSYSWAAGAPPSGANVLTF.

V usage is TRBV20-1 and J usage is TRBJ1-1; 9 bases line up with TRBD1. The CDR3 is made up of 18 amino acids. From germline, CDR1 is DFQATT and CDR2 SNEGSKA (reference sequence). Germline trimming cut 4 bases from V and 0 bases from J; bases unmatched to any gene: 15. The CDR3 is CSANNLQGAGTMNTEAFF. DNA of the CDR3: TGCAGTGCTAACAACCTACAGGGGGCGGGAACCATGAACACTGAAGCTTTCTTT.

Written as DNA, the CDR3 is TGTGCCAGCAGTCAGCCTAGCGGGAGGGCCTCGGGGGAGCAGTACTTC. Its protein product is CASSQPSGRASGEQYF. This rearrangement joins TRBV27 to TRBJ2-7; TRBD2 matches 12 bases. The length of the CDR3 is 16 residues. Germline V gene data show CDR1 as MNHEY and CDR2 as SMNVEV (reference sequence). Losses at the gene ends were 5 bases for V and 7 bases for J; bases not matched to a gene: 12.

The chain employs TRBV19 and TRBJ2-5; D is tentatively TRBD1 or TRBD2 (5 bases each). This CDR3 has 13 residues. The germline CDR1 and CDR2 sequences are LNHDA and SQIVND (reference sequence). Trimming took 6 bases from V and 7 from J, leaving 15 bases between them. The CDR3 here is CASRSQWDGTQYF. CDR3 sequence (DNA): TGTGCCAGTAGATCGCAGTGGGACGGGACCCAGTACTTC.

This clonotype was counted ten times or more. The chain joins TRBV7-2 to TRBJ2-5; 12 bases align to TRBD1. The CDR3 consists of 16 residues. Germline trimming cut 1 base from V and 4 bases from J; bases unmatched to any gene: 4. Germline V gene sequence: CDR1 SGHTA, CDR2 FQGNSA. The DNA for the CDR3 is TGTGCCAGCAGCTTAGGGGACAGGGGGCGAGGAGAGACCCAGTACTTC. This sequence encodes CASSLGDRGRGETQYF.

This clonotype has more than one count but fewer than ten. J is TRBJ1-1 and V is TRBV4-1; D is uncertain. The CDR3 is 15 residues long. The ends were cut back, 6 bases at V and 2 bases at J, with 16 bases in the middle. The V gene's germline CDR1 is MGHRA and CDR2 YSYEKL. The CDR3 nucleotides read TGCGCCAGCAGTCCATACTCGCGAGAAAACACTGAAGCTTTCTTT. Protein product: CASSPYSRENTEAFF.

This clonotype was seen ten or more times. The V call is TRBV6-1, the J call TRBJ2-7; D is perhaps TRBD1 (6 bases). Germline values: CDR1 MNHNS, CDR2 SASEGT. Trimming left V 3 bases short and J 6 bases short, with 15 bases between. The CDR3 is 14 amino acids. This chain's CDR3 is CASSERDMTFEQYF. The CDR3 bases are TGTGCCAGCAGTGAGAGGGACATGACTTTCGAGCAGTACTTC.

A few counts support this clonotype. The rearrangement joins TRBV30 to TRBJ2-1; no firm D call. Germline V CDR1 and CDR2: GTSNPN, SVGIG (reference sequence). The CDR3 spans 11 residues. V lost 4 bases to trimming and J lost 5 bases, with 6 bases between them. The CDR3 region is CAWTRNNEQFF. The CDR3 nucleotides read TGTGCCTGGACTAGAAACAATGAGCAGTTCTTC.

This clonotype was observed at least ten times. The chain recombines TRBV12-3 or TRBV12-4 with TRBJ2-5; possibly TRBD2 for D (6 bases). The CDR3 has 14 amino acids. V dropped 6 bases and J dropped 4 bases, with 15 bases sitting between them. The CDR3 DNA sequence: TGTGCCAGCAGCGACGGACTACTCCCAGAGACCCAGTACTTC. Protein: CASSDGLLPETQYF.

In its sample, this clonotype was seen many times. The chain has TRBV20-1 and TRBJ1-1; 9 bases agree with TRBD1. With 5 bases clipped from V and 4 bases from J, the junction kept 2 bases outside the gene matches. In germline, CDR1 is DFQATT, CDR2 SNEGSKA (reference sequence). This CDR3 spans 12 amino acids. The CDR3, as DNA: TGCAGTGCTCAGGGACAGGGCACTGAAGCTTTCTTT. Translating it yields CSAQGQGTEAFF.

V gene TRBV20-1 combines with J gene TRBJ2-5, with D tentatively TRBD2 (5 bases). The CDR3 is made up of 15 amino acids. Germline lookup yields CDR1 DFQATT and CDR2 SNEGSKA (reference sequence). The V gene lost 0 bases and the J gene lost 5 bases, with 16 bases spanning the gap. Written as DNA, the CDR3 is TGCAGTGCTAGAGATTCTAGGACTGTTAGGGAGACCCAGTACTTC. Residues: CSARDSRTVRETQYF.

As for this clonotype: A much larger clone lies a single base off, so this may be a read error. This chain links TRBV28 with TRBJ1-1, with TRBD1 matching over 7 bases. This CDR3 has 11 residues. The J segment lost 11 bases and the V segment lost 5 bases, leaving 5 bases of the junction unmatched. Germline V lookup: CDR1 MDHEN, CDR2 SYDVKM. CDR3 loop: CASSAQGKAFF. For the CDR3, the DNA is TGTGCCAGCAGTGCACAGGGGAAGGCTTTCTTT.

There are many counts of this clonotype. The gene calls are TRBV12-3 or TRBV12-4 and TRBJ2-7, with 7 bases that match TRBD1. This CDR3 is built from 12 residues. Losses at the gene ends were 6 bases for V and 5 bases for J; bases not matched to a gene: 4. CDR3 nucleotides: TGTGCCAGCAGCGACAGGGTTGACGAGCAGTACTTC. Protein: CASSDRVDEQYF.

To note about this clonotype: A much larger clone differs from this one at a single base, so this may be a read error. V gene TRBV20-1 combines with J gene TRBJ2-7; D might be TRBD1 (5 bases). Germline V gene data show CDR1 as DFQATT and CDR2 as SNEGSKA (reference sequence). CDR3 length: 12 amino acids. In nucleotides, the CDR3 is TGCAGTGCTTCTATTGACAGATACGAGCGGTACTTC. It codes for CSASIDRYERYF.

V and J are TRBV29-1 and TRBJ1-4; no reliable D call. The length of the CDR3 is 12 residues. The V end lost 7 bases, the J end lost 7 bases, and 13 bases lay between the germline ends. Germline loops: CDR1 SQVTM, CDR2 ANQGSEA. In DNA form, the CDR3 reads TGCAGCGGACCGGACCGGGGTGAAAAACTGTTTTTT. Residues: CSGPDRGEKLFF.

This clonotype was counted between two and nine times. This chain connects TRBV4-1 to TRBJ2-7; D remains unclear. The CDR3 covers 17 residues. Trimming cost V 4 bases and J 2 bases, with 21 bases left between them. Germline V CDR1 and CDR2: MGHRA, YSYEKL. The CDR3 sequence: CASSPGSLTPLTYEQYF. The CDR3 nucleotides read TGCGCCAGCAGCCCAGGATCGCTAACGCCTCTTACCTACGAGCAGTACTTC.

This clonotype was found many times. The rearrangement joins TRBV12-3 or TRBV12-4 to TRBJ1-1, with D maybe TRBD1 (5 bases). The ends were cut back, 6 bases at V and 6 bases at J, with 14 bases in the middle. The CDR3 extends over 13 amino acids. Here the CDR3 reads CASRHGTASEAFF. The CDR3 coding sequence is TGTGCCAGCAGGCACGGGACGGCCTCTGAAGCTTTCTTT.